The 5 T cell receptor beta chains below were found in one sample sequenced in a study of monozygotic twins with inflammatory bowel disease. TCRdb re-called the 5' RACE reads, yielding one record per CDR3 amino acid sequence without DNA. Across about 300,000 distinct CDR3 sequences, the top ten clones capture 5.5% to 6.5% of the sample. Material: blood. The receptors originated from a human donor with ulcerative colitis or Crohn's disease, or a healthy co-twin of an affected twin (not recorded which).

The chain couples TRBV7-8 to TRBJ2-2. Germline CDR1 and CDR2: SGHVS and FQNEAQ. The length of the CDR3 is 16 residues. The CDR3 reads CASSPIFGENTGELFF.

The V call is TRBV7-2, the J call TRBJ2-3; with no DNA, the TCRdb D assignment of TRBD1 cannot be verified. The CDR3 extends over 16 amino acids. Germline assignment: CDR1 SGHTA and CDR2 FQGNSA. This CDR3 is CASSSQGALSPDTQYF.

CDR3 amino acids: CASREGQVNTEAFF. This chain links TRBV19 with TRBJ1-1; TCRdb's assignment of TRBD1 cannot be checked, as there is no DNA. Germline V gene lookup returns CDR1 LNHDA and CDR2 SQIVND (reference sequence). This CDR3 has 14 residues.

The rearrangement uses TRBV7-9 and TRBJ2-2; TCRdb returns TRBD1, unconfirmable since there is no DNA. Germline CDR1 SEHNR, CDR2 FQNEAQ (reference sequence). This CDR3 has 15 amino acids. This chain's CDR3 is CASSAGGISTGELFF.

The rearrangement uses TRBV14 and TRBJ2-5; the D gene TCRdb calls, TRBD1, cannot be checked with no DNA. Germline V gene sequence: CDR1 SGHDN, CDR2 FVKESK. The CDR3 has 16 amino acids. Here the CDR3 reads CASSQTTGILRETQYF.